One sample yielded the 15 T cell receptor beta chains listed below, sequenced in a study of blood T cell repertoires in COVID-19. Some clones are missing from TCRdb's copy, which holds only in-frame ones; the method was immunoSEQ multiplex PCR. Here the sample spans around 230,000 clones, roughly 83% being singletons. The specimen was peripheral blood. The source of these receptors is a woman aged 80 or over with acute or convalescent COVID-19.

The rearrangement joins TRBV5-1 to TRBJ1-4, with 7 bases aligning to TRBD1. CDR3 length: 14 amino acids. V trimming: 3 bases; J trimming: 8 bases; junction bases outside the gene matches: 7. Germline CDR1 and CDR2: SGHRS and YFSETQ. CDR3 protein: CASSSSGGEEKLFF. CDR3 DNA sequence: TGCGCCAGCAGCTCTTCAGGGGGTGAAGAAAAACTGTTTTTT.

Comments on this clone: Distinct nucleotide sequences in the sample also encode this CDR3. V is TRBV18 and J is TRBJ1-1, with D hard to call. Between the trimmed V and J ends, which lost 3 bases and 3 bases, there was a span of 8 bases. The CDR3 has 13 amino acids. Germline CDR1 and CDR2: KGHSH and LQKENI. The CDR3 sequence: CASSPSRDTEAFF. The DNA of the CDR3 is TGTGCCAGCTCACCCTCCCGGGACACTGAAGCTTTCTTT.

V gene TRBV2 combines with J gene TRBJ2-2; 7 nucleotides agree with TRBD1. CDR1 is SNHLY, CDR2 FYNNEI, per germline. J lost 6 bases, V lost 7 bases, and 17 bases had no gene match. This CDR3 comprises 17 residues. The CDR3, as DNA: TGTGCCAGCACTCGGGACAGAACTAACCGAAGGTCCGGGGAGCTGTTTTTT. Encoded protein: CASTRDRTNRRSGELFF.

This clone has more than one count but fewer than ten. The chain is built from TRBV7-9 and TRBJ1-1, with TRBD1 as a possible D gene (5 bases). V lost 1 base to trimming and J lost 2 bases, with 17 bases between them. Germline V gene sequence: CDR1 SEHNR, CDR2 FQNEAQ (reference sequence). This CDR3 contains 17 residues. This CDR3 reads CASSLVATARKNTEAFF. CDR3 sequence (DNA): TGTGCCAGCAGCTTAGTCGCGACAGCCAGAAAAAACACTGAAGCTTTCTTT.

The CDR3 DNA sequence: TGTGCCAGCAGCGTAGGGACAGGGGAGAATGAAAAACTGTTTTTT. Amino acids: CASSVGTGENEKLFF. The chain joins TRBV9 to TRBJ1-4; 9 nucleotides align to TRBD1. V shed 0 bases, J shed 5 bases, and the junction held 2 bases outside the gene matches. The V gene's germline CDR1 is SGDLS and CDR2 YYNGEE. The CDR3 length is 15 residues.

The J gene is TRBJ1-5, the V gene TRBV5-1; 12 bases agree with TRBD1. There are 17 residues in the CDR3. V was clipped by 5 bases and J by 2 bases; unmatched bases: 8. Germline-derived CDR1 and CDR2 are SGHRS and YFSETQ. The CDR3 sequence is CASRPVGTGGRNQPQHF. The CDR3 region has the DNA TGCGCCAGCAGACCGGTGGGGACAGGGGGCCGCAATCAGCCCCAGCATTTT. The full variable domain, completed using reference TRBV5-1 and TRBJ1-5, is KAGVTQTPRYLIKTRGQQVTLSCSPISGHRSVSWYQQTPGQGLQFLFEYFSETQRNKGNFPGRFSGRQFSNSRSEMNVSTLELGDSALYLCASRPVGTGGRNQPQHFGDGTRLSIL.

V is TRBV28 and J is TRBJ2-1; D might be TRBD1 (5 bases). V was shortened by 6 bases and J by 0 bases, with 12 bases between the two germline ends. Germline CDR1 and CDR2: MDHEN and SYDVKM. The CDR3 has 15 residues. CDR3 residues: CASRTAPSSYNEQFF. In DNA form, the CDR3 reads TGTGCCAGCAGGACAGCTCCCAGCTCCTACAATGAGCAGTTCTTC.

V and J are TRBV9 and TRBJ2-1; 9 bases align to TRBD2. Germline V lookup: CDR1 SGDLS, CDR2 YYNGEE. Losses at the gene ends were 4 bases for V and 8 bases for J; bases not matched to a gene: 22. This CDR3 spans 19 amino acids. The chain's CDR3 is CASSPLLPASGDFRDEQFF. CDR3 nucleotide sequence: TGTGCCAGCAGCCCCCTTCTCCCGGCTAGCGGGGACTTCAGGGATGAGCAGTTCTTC.

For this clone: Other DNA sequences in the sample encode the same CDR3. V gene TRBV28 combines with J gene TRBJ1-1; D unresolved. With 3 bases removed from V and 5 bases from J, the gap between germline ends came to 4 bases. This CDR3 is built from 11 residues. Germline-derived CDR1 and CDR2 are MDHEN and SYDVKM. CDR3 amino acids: CASSLQTEAFF. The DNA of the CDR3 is TGTGCCAGCAGTTTGCAGACTGAAGCTTTCTTT. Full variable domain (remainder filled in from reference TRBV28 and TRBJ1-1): DVKVTQSSRYLVKRTGEKVFLECVQDMDHENMFWYRQDPGLGLRLIYFSYDVKMKEKGDIPEGYSVSREKKERFSLILESASTNQTSMYLCASSLQTEAFFGQGTRLTVV.

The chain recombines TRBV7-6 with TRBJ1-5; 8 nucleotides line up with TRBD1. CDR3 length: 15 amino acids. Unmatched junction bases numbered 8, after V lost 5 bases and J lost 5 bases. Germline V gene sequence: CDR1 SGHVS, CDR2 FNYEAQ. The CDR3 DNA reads TGTGCCAGCAGCCGGACAGGGTCTGGCGATCAGCCCCAGCATTTT. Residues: CASSRTGSGDQPQHF.

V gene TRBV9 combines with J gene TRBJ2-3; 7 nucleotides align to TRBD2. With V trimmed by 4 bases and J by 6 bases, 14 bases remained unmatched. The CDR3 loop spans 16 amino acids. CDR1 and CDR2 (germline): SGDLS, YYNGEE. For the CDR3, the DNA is TGTGCCAGCAGCCCCTCCGGGGGGAGGGCGAATGATACGCAGTATTTT. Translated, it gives CASSPSGGRANDTQYF.

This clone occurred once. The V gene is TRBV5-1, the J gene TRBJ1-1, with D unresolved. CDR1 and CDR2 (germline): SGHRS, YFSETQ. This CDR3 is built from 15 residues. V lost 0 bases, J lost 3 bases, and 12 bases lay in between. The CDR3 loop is CASSLESFGDTEAFF. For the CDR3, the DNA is TGCGCCAGCAGCTTGGAGTCTTTCGGGGACACTGAAGCTTTCTTT. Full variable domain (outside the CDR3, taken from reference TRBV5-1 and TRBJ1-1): KAGVTQTPRYLIKTRGQQVTLSCSPISGHRSVSWYQQTPGQGLQFLFEYFSETQRNKGNFPGRFSGRQFSNSRSEMNVSTLELGDSALYLCASSLESFGDTEAFFGQGTRLTVV.

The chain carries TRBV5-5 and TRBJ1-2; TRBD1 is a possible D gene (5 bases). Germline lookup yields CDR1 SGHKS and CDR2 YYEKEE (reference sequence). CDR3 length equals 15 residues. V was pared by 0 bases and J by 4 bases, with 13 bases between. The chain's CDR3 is CASSLVGGEGYGYTF. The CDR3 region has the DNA TGTGCCAGCAGCTTGGTCGGAGGGGAGGGCTATGGCTACACCTTC.

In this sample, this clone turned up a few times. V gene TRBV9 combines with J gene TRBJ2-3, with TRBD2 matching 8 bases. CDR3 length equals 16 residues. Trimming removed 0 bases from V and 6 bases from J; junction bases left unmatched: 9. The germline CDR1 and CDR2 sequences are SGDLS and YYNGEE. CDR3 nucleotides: TGTGCCAGCAGCGTAGAGATTTCGGGGGGGGCGGATACGCAGTATTTT. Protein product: CASSVEISGGADTQYF.

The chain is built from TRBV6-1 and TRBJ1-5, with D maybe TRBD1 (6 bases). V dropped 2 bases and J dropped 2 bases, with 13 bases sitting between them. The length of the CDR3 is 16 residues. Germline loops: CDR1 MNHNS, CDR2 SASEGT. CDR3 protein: CASSERTGTGNQPQHF. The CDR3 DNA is TGTGCCAGCAGTGAACGAACAGGGACGGGCAATCAGCCCCAGCATTTT.